These T cell receptor beta chains were read from a single sample in a study of CD8 T cells in Susac syndrome. Using its own MiXCR run on the immunoSEQ multiplex PCR reads, TCRdb lists one record per CDR3 protein. The sample records roughly 190,000 distinct CDR3 sequences, about 95% being singletons. Specimen: CD4+ T cells from PBMCs. These receptors originate from a human donor in good health. Both conserved end residues are part of each CDR3. A D gene is named only where the DNA matches it firmly. The size entry is marked missing in some rows and otherwise reads once, few, many or a size class.

>TRBJ2-7|TRBD2|TRBV6-5|-
CASSYSGAASSYEQYF
TGTGCCAGCAGTTACAGCGGGGCCGCATCCTCCTACGAGCAGTACTTC
>TRBJ2-1|-|TRBV20-1|-
CSAPRTESSYNEQFF
TGCAGTGCCCCGAGGACAGAGAGCTCCTACAATGAGCAGTTCTTC
>TRBJ2-2|TRBD2|TRBV7-2|-
CASSLAGGNGGELFF
TGTGCCAGCAGCTTAGCGGGAGGGAATGGCGGGGAGCTGTTTTTT
>TRBJ2-5|TRBD1|TRBV20-1|-
CSAKLQGAIETQYF
TGCAGTGCTAAGCTGCAGGGGGCTATCGAGACCCAGTACTTC
>TRBJ2-2|-|TRBV20-1|-
CSARDGGLMTGELFF
TGCAGTGCTAGAGATGGGGGCTTGATGACCGGGGAGCTGTTTTTT
>TRBJ2-3|TRBD2|TRBV20-1|once
CSASQREGFTDTQYF
TGCAGTGCTAGTCAGCGGGAGGGCTTCACAGATACGCAGTATTTT
>TRBJ2-7|TRBD2|TRBV30|-
CAWSAGLVLSEQYF
TGTGCCTGGAGTGCGGGACTAGTTCTTTCCGAGCAGTACTTC
>TRBJ2-1|TRBD1|TRBV11-3|-
CASSSGQGSYEQFF
TGTGCCAGCAGCTCCGGACAGGGTAGCTATGAGCAGTTCTTC
>TRBJ1-5|-|TRBV20-1|-
CSVDPQVNQPQHF
TGCAGTGTCGACCCACAGGTTAATCAGCCCCAGCATTTT
>TRBJ1-4|-|TRBV29-1|-
CSGQKENEKLFF
TGCAGCGGGCAAAAAGAGAATGAAAAACTGTTTTTT
>TRBJ1-1|TRBD1|TRBV29-1|once
CRGGENTEAFF
TGCAGAGGGGGCGAGAACACTGAAGCTTTCTTT
>TRBJ2-1|TRBD2|TRBV12-3/TRBV12-4|-
CASTLGLAGGYNEQFF
TGTGCCAGCACCCTCGGACTAGCGGGAGGGTACAATGAGCAGTTCTTC
>TRBJ2-3|TRBD2|TRBV24-1|-
CATSDLSSGRSDTQYF
TGTGCCACCAGTGATTTGAGTAGCGGGAGATCGGATACGCAGTATTTT
>TRBJ2-2|-|TRBV20-1|-
CSARELAGKLFF
TGCAGTGCTAGAGAACTAGCAGGGAAGCTGTTTTTT
>TRBJ2-2|TRBD2|TRBV30|-
CAWSVGSGGNTGELFF
TGTGCCTGGAGTGTGGGGAGCGGGGGGAACACCGGGGAGCTGTTTTTT
>TRBJ2-1|-|TRBV12-3/TRBV12-4|-
CASSFLDEQFF
TGTGCCAGCAGTTTTCTGGATGAGCAGTTCTTC
>TRBJ2-3|TRBD1|TRBV25-1|-
CASRGGDTQYF
TGTGCCAGCCGAGGGGGCGATACGCAGTATTTT
>TRBJ2-7|-|TRBV18|-
CASSQVSYEQYF
TGTGCCAGCTCTCAGGTGTCCTACGAGCAGTACTTC
>TRBJ2-3|TRBD2|TRBV20-1|-
CSARPTSGSIKQYF
TGCAGTGCTAGACCCACTAGCGGGAGTATAAAGCAGTATTTT
>TRBJ1-2|-|TRBV7-2|-
CASSLGSFYGYTF
TGTGCCAGCAGCTTAGGCAGCTTCTATGGCTACACCTTC
>TRBJ1-2|TRBD1|TRBV20-1|-
CSARDLGRQGRGYTF
TGCAGTGCTAGAGATTTGGGTAGACAGGGGCGCGGCTACACCTTC
>TRBJ2-4|-|TRBV20-1|-
CSARERGPNIQYF
TGCAGTGCTAGAGAGAGAGGCCCAAACATTCAGTACTTC
>TRBJ2-1|TRBD1|TRBV30|-
CAWSVQGFSSYNEQFF
TGTGCCTGGAGTGTACAGGGGTTTAGCTCCTACAATGAGCAGTTCTTC
>TRBJ2-3|TRBD2|TRBV29-1|-
CSVGRLAGEETDTQYF
TGCAGCGTGGGGCGGCTAGCGGGAGAGGAGACAGATACGCAGTATTTT
>TRBJ2-7|TRBD1|TRBV27|-
CASRGQGASYEQYF
TGTGCCAGCAGAGGACAGGGGGCGTCCTACGAGCAGTACTTC
>TRBJ2-7|-|TRBV28|-
CASSLSGWQPFTYEQYF
TGTGCCAGCAGTTTATCGGGGTGGCAACCATTTACCTACGAGCAGTACTTC
>TRBJ2-5|-|TRBV15|once
CATSRVTSGGETQYF
TGTGCCACCAGCAGAGTGACTAGTGGTGGAGAGACCCAGTACTTC
>TRBJ2-7|-|TRBV7-7|-
CASSETGSYEQYF
TGTGCCAGCAGCGAGACAGGCTCCTACGAGCAGTACTTC
>TRBJ1-2|TRBD1|TRBV29-1|-
CSAMGQGEGGYTF
TGCAGCGCCATGGGACAGGGGGAAGGTGGCTACACCTTC
>TRBJ2-1|-|TRBV28|-
CASSSDRHYNEQFF
TGTGCCAGCAGCTCGGACCGCCACTACAATGAGCAGTTCTTC
>TRBJ2-1|-|TRBV25-1|-
CASKGEPTYNEQFF
TGTGCCAGCAAGGGGGAGCCAACTTACAATGAGCAGTTCTTC
>TRBJ1-1|TRBD1|TRBV18|-
CASSPLPDRMNTEAFF
TGTGCCAGCTCACCACTACCGGACAGGATGAACACTGAAGCTTTCTTT
>TRBJ1-1|TRBD1|TRBV29-1|once
CSVEDQAGGFEAFF
TGCAGCGTTGAAGATCAGGCAGGGGGCTTTGAAGCTTTCTTT
>TRBJ2-3|TRBD2|TRBV7-2|once
CASSGRGADTQYF
TGTGCCAGCAGCGGGAGGGGAGCAGATACGCAGTATTTT
>TRBJ2-7|TRBD2|TRBV18|-
CASSPIGASGRTMGEQYF
TGTGCCAGCTCGCCGATCGGGGCTAGCGGGAGGACGATGGGTGAGCAGTACTTC
>TRBJ2-7|TRBD1|TRBV20-1|-
CSARGGQGVHEQYF
TGCAGTGCTAGAGGGGGACAGGGAGTCCACGAGCAGTACTTC
>TRBJ1-5|-|TRBV19|-
CASGGRRGQPQHF
TGTGCCAGCGGGGGACGACGAGGGCAGCCCCAGCATTTT
>TRBJ2-4|-|TRBV27|-
CASSLGTHKNIQYF
TGTGCCAGCAGTTTGGGGACTCACAAAAACATTCAGTACTTC
>TRBJ1-1|-|TRBV20-1|once
CSARDVRSNTEAFF
TGCAGTGCTAGAGATGTTCGCTCGAACACTGAAGCTTTCTTT
>TRBJ2-5|-|TRBV29-1|-
CSVAVGVGQETQYF
TGCAGCGTTGCCGTGGGGGTGGGCCAAGAGACCCAGTACTTC
>TRBJ2-7|-|TRBV20-1|-
CSARRNYEQYF
TGCAGTGCGAGACGAAACTACGAGCAGTACTTC
>TRBJ2-5|-|TRBV7-2|once
CASSLASDLETQYF
TGTGCCAGCAGCTTAGCTAGCGATTTAGAGACCCAGTACTTC
>TRBJ2-7|-|TRBV11-2|-
CASSLESGRPSEQYF
TGTGCCAGCAGCTTAGAGAGCGGACGCCCGTCCGAGCAGTACTTC
>TRBJ2-1|-|TRBV27|-
CASTKVGRFNEQFF
TGTGCCAGCACCAAAGTCGGACGGTTCAATGAGCAGTTCTTC
>TRBJ1-1|-|TRBV30|-
CAWMGRVMRTEAFF
TGTGCCTGGATGGGGAGGGTGATGAGGACTGAAGCTTTCTTT
>TRBJ2-1|-|TRBV20-1|-
CSARDLFERGSYNEQFF
TGCAGTGCTAGAGATTTATTTGAACGGGGCAGCTACAATGAGCAGTTCTTC
>TRBJ2-3|TRBD2|TRBV5-1|-
CATSGSGTDTQYF
TGCGCCACTAGCGGGTCAGGCACAGATACGCAGTATTTT
>TRBJ1-1|-|TRBV20-1|once
CSARVKGTNEAFF
TGCAGTGCTAGAGTTAAGGGGACAAACGAAGCTTTCTTT
>TRBJ2-7|-|TRBV7-2|-
CASSPRQISNEQYF
TGTGCCAGCAGCCCACGACAGATCTCCAACGAGCAGTACTTC
>TRBJ1-1|-|TRBV19|-
CASTPYNGYTEAFF
TGTGCCAGTACCCCCTACAACGGGTACACTGAAGCTTTCTTT
>TRBJ2-7|-|TRBV18|-
CASSPRAGIYEQYF
TGTGCCAGCTCACCACGAGCAGGGATCTACGAGCAGTACTTC
>TRBJ2-2|-|TRBV24-1|-
CATSGANTGELFF
TGTGCCACAAGCGGAGCCAACACCGGGGAGCTGTTTTTT
>TRBJ2-1|-|TRBV7-2|-
CASSQTLVGEQFF
TGTGCCAGCAGCCAGACCTTGGTAGGTGAGCAGTTCTTC
>TRBJ1-1|-|TRBV5-1|-
CASSLVARNTEAFF
TGCGCCAGCAGCTTGGTCGCCAGGAACACTGAAGCTTTCTTT